This is a list of T cell receptor beta chains from one sample in a study of blood T cell repertoires in COVID-19. This table comes from immunoSEQ multiplex PCR, and its TCRdb copy is limited to in-frame clones, with some not included. This sample has approximately 260,000 clones; 70% to 85% occur once, and the top ten carry approximately 10%. The sample was peripheral blood. All receptors come from a woman of 80 years or more with acute or convalescent COVID-19. Both conserved end residues are part of each CDR3. The D gene is left open where the match is weak. Clone size appears in some rows only: once, few, many, or a class for an expanded clone.

CDR3 DNA,CDR3 protein,V gene,J gene,clone size,D gene
TGTGCCAGTACCGGGGGACGGACCGGTGAGCAGTTCTTC,CASTGGRTGEQFF,TRBV19,TRBJ2-1,-,-
TGTGCCAGCAGTGAACGACAGGGAGCCGGAAACACCATATATTTT,CASSERQGAGNTIYF,TRBV2,TRBJ1-3,-,TRBD1
TGCGCCAGCAGCTTGGCGGGAGAATACTATGGCTACACCTTC,CASSLAGEYYGYTF,TRBV5-1,TRBJ1-2,-,-
TGTGCCAGCAGCTCGGGGGGAGAGACCCAGTACTTC,CASSSGGETQYF,TRBV21-1,TRBJ2-5,-,-
TGTGCCTCGAGGGCAGGGGGTTCACCCCTCCACTTT,CASRAGGSPLHF,TRBV19,TRBJ1-6,-,TRBD1
TGTGCCAGCAGCCAAACAGGGGGCGAAAAACTGTTTTTT,CASSQTGGEKLFF,TRBV16,TRBJ1-4,-,TRBD1
TGCAGTGCTAGTCCAGGGCCTTTGAACACTGAAGCTTTCTTT,CSASPGPLNTEAFF,TRBV20-1,TRBJ1-1,-,-
TGTGCCAGCAGCTTACTAAGATCTGGAAACACCATATATTTT,CASSLLRSGNTIYF,TRBV11-2,TRBJ1-3,-,-
TGTGCCAGCAGCAAAACAGGACGGGGGGAAAAACTGTTTTTT,CASSKTGRGEKLFF,TRBV28,TRBJ1-4,-,-
TGTGCCAGCAGCTCCAGGGGGAGAGGCTCACCCCTCCACTTT,CASSSRGRGSPLHF,TRBV5-6,TRBJ1-6,-,TRBD1
TGCGCCAGCAGCCTCGGGGGGACATACCTTTCCTACGAGCAGTACTTC,CASSLGGTYLSYEQYF,TRBV23-1,TRBJ2-7,-,-
TGTGCCAGCAGAACAGGGGGCGTGGAAGGCTACACCTTC,CASRTGGVEGYTF,TRBV6-6,TRBJ1-2,-,TRBD1
TGTGCCAGCAGCCCACAGGTGGACACTGAAGCTTTCTTT,CASSPQVDTEAFF,TRBV7-8,TRBJ1-1,-,-
TGCGCCAGCAGCGATGGGACAGGGAGACAGCCCCAGCATTTT,CASSDGTGRQPQHF,TRBV5-1,TRBJ1-5,-,TRBD1
TGCGCCAGCAGCCAAGGAGCGGGGGCCCTTGAGACCCAGTACTTC,CASSQGAGALETQYF,TRBV4-1,TRBJ2-5,-,TRBD2
TGTGCCAGCAGTTCTCCTGGGAGCTATGGCTACACCTTC,CASSSPGSYGYTF,TRBV6-5,TRBJ1-2,-,-
TGTGCCAGCACCGCCGGGCTGGGACAGGGCTTCTCTGAGCAGTTCTTC,CASTAGLGQGFSEQFF,TRBV7-6,TRBJ2-1,-,TRBD1
TGTGCCAGCAGCTTGGGTAGCGGGGGGGCCAGAGAGACCCAGTACTTC,CASSLGSGGARETQYF,TRBV5-4,TRBJ2-5,-,TRBD2
TGTGCCAGTACCGATGGGGGCCTTACCGGGGAGCTGTTTTTT,CASTDGGLTGELFF,TRBV19,TRBJ2-2,-,-
TGTGCCAGCAGCCCGGTCAGGCCGCGGGCTGAGCAGTTCTTC,CASSPVRPRAEQFF,TRBV6-2/TRBV6-3,TRBJ2-1,-,-
TGTGCCAGCAGCTTGGACAGTAAGGGAGAGTCACCCCTCCACTTT,CASSLDSKGESPLHF,TRBV5-4,TRBJ1-6,-,-
TGTGCCAGCGGGGCCCCAGGGCGGAGCAATCAGCCCCAGCATTTT,CASGAPGRSNQPQHF,TRBV6-5,TRBJ1-5,-,-
TGTGCCAGCAGCGGGACAGGGGGCGAAAACTACTTT,CASSGTGGENYF,TRBV2,TRBJ1-6,-,TRBD1
TGTGCCAGCTCACCTCAGGGGGCGAGTGGGGCCAACGTCCTGACTTTC,CASSPQGASGANVLTF,TRBV18,TRBJ2-6,-,TRBD1
TGTGCCAGCTCCCCCAAGGGGCCTCCCGCCCAAGGCTACACCTTC,CASSPKGPPAQGYTF,TRBV18,TRBJ1-2,-,-
TGTGCCAGCAGCTTCCGGGACAGGGGAATGGAAAAACTGTTTTTT,CASSFRDRGMEKLFF,TRBV13,TRBJ1-4,-,TRBD1
TGTGCCAGCAGCCAACAGGGGGCGACTGGGAAACTGTTTTTT,CASSQQGATGKLFF,TRBV4-2,TRBJ1-4,-,TRBD1
TGTGCCAGCAGCCTAAGGGGTGGGGAAAAACTGTTTTTT,CASSLRGGEKLFF,TRBV6-5,TRBJ1-4,-,-
TGTGCCAGCAGCCAAGACCAGCGGGGGGGCGCAGATACGCAGTATTTT,CASSQDQRGGADTQYF,TRBV3-1/TRBV3-2,TRBJ2-3,-,TRBD2
TGTGCCAGCAGCTTTCAGGGGTTCCAAGAGACCCAGTACTTC,CASSFQGFQETQYF,TRBV2,TRBJ2-5,-,-
TGCAGCGTTGGGGGGGGCAGGTCCTACAATGAGCAGTTCTTC,CSVGGGRSYNEQFF,TRBV29-1,TRBJ2-1,-,-
TGTGCCAGCAGCCCGGGACAGGGCTACGTTCAGCCCCAGCATTTT,CASSPGQGYVQPQHF,TRBV5-5,TRBJ1-5,once,TRBD1
TGTGCCAGCAGTTTACGACAGGGGGACTCCTACGAGCAGTACTTC,CASSLRQGDSYEQYF,TRBV27,TRBJ2-7,-,TRBD1
TGTGCCATCAGTGAAAAGGGAGGGGGCTCCTACAATGAGCAGTTCTTC,CAISEKGGGSYNEQFF,TRBV10-3,TRBJ2-1,-,-
TGTGCCAGTAGTTTCTACGACATATATAGCAATCAGCCCCAGCATTTT,CASSFYDIYSNQPQHF,TRBV19,TRBJ1-5,-,-
TGTGCCAGCAGCCCCCGGGACAGGGGAAAGAGCAATCAGCCCCAGCATTTT,CASSPRDRGKSNQPQHF,TRBV7-8,TRBJ1-5,once,TRBD1
TGTGCCAGCAGTTTAGGGTCAGTCTATGGCTACACCTTC,CASSLGSVYGYTF,TRBV12-3/TRBV12-4,TRBJ1-2,-,-
TGTGCCAGCAGCAAGGCACAGGGGGCCAATGGCTACACCTTC,CASSKAQGANGYTF,TRBV5-5,TRBJ1-2,-,TRBD1
TGTGCCAGCAGCTCCCCAAGGACAGCCAACTCTAACTATGGCTACACCTTC,CASSSPRTANSNYGYTF,TRBV9,TRBJ1-2,-,-
TGTGCCAGCAGTATCCTAACGGAGGGGCACTACGAGCAGTACTTC,CASSILTEGHYEQYF,TRBV6-5,TRBJ2-7,-,-
TGTGCCATCAGTGCCGGACAGTTTGAGGGTCACACTGAAGCTTTCTTT,CAISAGQFEGHTEAFF,TRBV10-3,TRBJ1-1,-,-
TGTGCCAGCAGCCCTGACAGGGCCTCCTACGAGCAGTACTTC,CASSPDRASYEQYF,TRBV5-8,TRBJ2-7,-,TRBD1
TGTGCCAGCAGAAGGGGGCACAATGAAAAACTGTTTTTT,CASRRGHNEKLFF,TRBV7-2,TRBJ1-4,-,TRBD1
TGTGCCACCAGCAGAGAATTGCTGGGGACAGTAAGCGAGCAGTACTTC,CATSRELLGTVSEQYF,TRBV15,TRBJ2-7,-,TRBD1
TGTGCCAGCGACCGAGGGCCTAGGGACAATCAGCCCCAGCATTTT,CASDRGPRDNQPQHF,TRBV2,TRBJ1-5,few,-
TGTGCCTGGAGTGCCGGCGGGGCAGGGAGAAAGGTGAACACTGAAGCTTTCTTT,CAWSAGGAGRKVNTEAFF,TRBV30,TRBJ1-1,-,-
TGTGCCAGCAGTTCAAAAAGGAGGGGGGGCCTGGAGACCCAGTACTTC,CASSSKRRGGLETQYF,TRBV3-1/TRBV3-2,TRBJ2-5,-,-
TGTGCCAGCGGGACAGCCCTTAATTCACCCCTCCACTTT,CASGTALNSPLHF,TRBV28,TRBJ1-6,-,TRBD1